The 31 T cell receptor beta chains in this list originate from one sample, sequenced in a study of PD-L1 blockade in urothelial cancer. Assay: immunoSEQ multiplex PCR; the TCRdb copy retains only in-frame clones and omits some. Altogether more than 20,000 clones are present, roughly 89% being singletons, with the ten largest covering under 3.5%. This sample comprised PBMCs, obtained around atezolizumab (anti-PD-L1) treatment. The receptors were gathered from a man in his fifties or sixties with urothelial cancer.

The chain is built from TRBV30 and TRBJ2-1; 9 nucleotides match TRBD2. Germline V gene lookup returns CDR1 GTSNPN and CDR2 SVGIG (reference sequence). The CDR3 loop spans 11 amino acids. Germline trimming cut 4 bases from V and 15 bases from J; bases unmatched to any gene: 7. CDR3 amino acids: CAWTSGTPMFF. The CDR3 nucleotides read TGTGCCTGGACTAGCGGGACTCCGATGTTCTTC.

This clone was seen more than once but under ten times. This rearrangement joins TRBV28 to TRBJ1-3, with D hard to call. The CDR3 covers 18 residues. Germline assignment: CDR1 MDHEN and CDR2 SYDVKM. The V and J ends lost 2 bases and 1 base respectively, with 18 bases between them. The DNA for the CDR3 is TGTGCCAGCAGTTTAGGGCCGGCAGGCGGGCGGTCTGGAAACACCATATATTTT. Encoded protein: CASSLGPAGGRSGNTIYF.

This chain joins TRBV11-1 and TRBJ2-7; possibly TRBD1 for D (7 bases). Trimming removed 7 bases from V and 3 bases from J, with 13 bases in between. The CDR3 has 13 amino acids. Germline CDR1 is SGHAT and CDR2 is FQDESV (reference sequence). CDR3 in DNA: TGTGCCAGCACAGGGGGGAACTACTACGAGCAGTACTTC. Translated, it gives CASTGGNYYEQYF.

V and J are TRBV29-1 and TRBJ2-7, with 8 bases that match TRBD1. The germline V gene has CDR1 SQVTM and CDR2 ANQGSEA. V shed 5 bases and J 6 bases; nucleotides not matched to a gene: 9. The length of the CDR3 is 13 residues. DNA of the CDR3: TGCAGCGTTACTGCCGGACAGGGTGGCGAGCAGTACTTC. Translation: CSVTAGQGGEQYF.

The chain recombines TRBV28 with TRBJ2-1; D not resolved. The CDR3 runs 12 residues. Per germline, CDR1 MDHEN and CDR2 SYDVKM. V was trimmed by 2 bases and J by 9 bases, leaving 8 bases between them. CDR3 protein: CASSLIFSEQFF. The CDR3 region has the DNA TGTGCCAGCAGTTTAATTTTCAGTGAGCAGTTCTTC.

This clone occurred a few times. This chain uses TRBV7-9 with TRBJ2-2; a possible D gene is TRBD1 (6 bases). This CDR3 is built from 16 residues. V was shortened by 4 bases and J by 1 base, with 13 bases between the two germline ends. Germline V gene sequence: CDR1 SEHNR, CDR2 FQNEAQ (reference sequence). CDR3 protein: CASSSGQRGNTGELFF. The CDR3 DNA reads TGTGCCAGCAGCTCAGGACAGAGAGGGAACACCGGGGAGCTGTTTTTT.

The rearrangement uses TRBV29-1 and TRBJ2-1; maybe TRBD2 (5 bases). The germline V gene encodes CDR1 SQVTM and CDR2 ANQGSEA. V was trimmed by 4 bases and J by 6 bases, leaving 10 bases between them. This CDR3 has 12 amino acids. The DNA for the CDR3 is TGCAGCGTTGCACCGGACTTCAATGAGCAGTTCTTC. Residues: CSVAPDFNEQFF.

The V call is TRBV29-1, the J call TRBJ2-5; 7 bases map to TRBD1. J lost 9 bases, V lost 0 bases, and 4 bases had no gene match. CDR1 is SQVTM, CDR2 ANQGSEA, per germline. The CDR3 totals 12 residues. CDR3 amino acids: CSVEDLGGPQYF. In nucleotides, the CDR3 is TGCAGCGTTGAAGATCTAGGGGGCCCCCAGTACTTC.

The chain employs TRBV27 and TRBJ2-3; TRBD2 aligns across 9 bases. Germline V lookup: CDR1 MNHEY, CDR2 SMNVEV (reference sequence). This CDR3 is built from 17 residues. V lost 4 bases, J lost 4 bases, and 12 bases stayed unmatched. The DNA for the CDR3 is TGTGCCAGCAGTTCCCGGACGGCTAGCGGGAAATCAGATACGCAGTATTTT. Translation gives CASSSRTASGKSDTQYF.

The V gene is TRBV11-3, the J gene TRBJ2-2; D is undetermined. V lost 6 bases and J lost 0, with 14 bases in between. The CDR3 sequence is 16 residues long. CDR1 is SGHNT, CDR2 YENEEA, per germline. In DNA, the CDR3 is TGTGCCAGCAGTTCAAGACTCCCCCCGAACACCGGGGAGCTGTTTTTT. As protein: CASSSRLPPNTGELFF.

This clone was counted a few times. The chain is built from TRBV14 and TRBJ2-7, with D possibly TRBD2 on 6 matching bases. The germline V gene has CDR1 SGHDN and CDR2 FVKESK. CDR3 size: 18 residues. The V gene lost 0 bases and the J gene lost 4 bases, with 22 bases spanning the gap. The CDR3: CASSQDLTSAGGKYEQYF. As DNA, the CDR3 is TGTGCCAGCAGCCAAGATCTCACGTCCGCTGGCGGGAAATACGAGCAGTACTTC. The complete variable domain, with remaining parts taken from reference TRBV14 and TRBJ2-7, reads EAGVTQFPSHSVIEKGQTVTLRCDPISGHDNLYWYRRVMGKEIKFLLHFVKESKQDESGMPNNRFLAERTGGTYSTLKVQPAELEDSGVYFCASSQDLTSAGGKYEQYFGPGTRLTVT.

V gene TRBV28 combines with J gene TRBJ2-7; no clear D gene. The CDR3 has 14 residues. Per the germline V gene, CDR1 is MDHEN and CDR2 is SYDVKM. V lost 2 bases and J 10 bases, leaving 18 bases between the germline ends. CDR3 in DNA: TGTGCCAGCAGTTTACTGGGTCGCGGTGAAAGACAGTACTTC. It translates to CASSLLGRGERQYF.

The rearrangement links TRBV5-1 to TRBJ2-5; 8 bases are shared with TRBD1. The trim removed 3 bases at V and 5 bases at J, leaving 6 bases unmatched. In germline, CDR1 is SGHRS, CDR2 YFSETQ. The CDR3 covers 14 residues. The CDR3 DNA reads TGCGCCAGCAGCTCCGACAGGGGATCGGAGACCCAGTACTTC. This translates into CASSSDRGSETQYF. The full variable domain, with the rest looked up from reference TRBV5-1 and TRBJ2-5, is KAGVTQTPRYLIKTRGQQVTLSCSPISGHRSVSWYQQTPGQGLQFLFEYFSETQRNKGNFPGRFSGRQFSNSRSEMNVSTLELGDSALYLCASSSDRGSETQYFGPGTRLLVL.

V is TRBV28 and J is TRBJ1-2, with 8 nucleotides matching TRBD1. Germline V gives CDR1 MDHEN, CDR2 SYDVKM. V trimming: 11 bases; J trimming: 7 bases; junction bases outside the gene matches: 15. The CDR3 has 14 amino acids. The CDR3 DNA reads as TGTGCCGCCACAGTTGGGCAGGGGGCGCGTGGCTACACCTTC. It codes for CAATVGQGARGYTF.

This chain links TRBV7-9 with TRBJ2-1; 7 nucleotides line up with TRBD2. This CDR3 has 14 residues. In germline, CDR1 is SEHNR, CDR2 FQNEAQ (reference sequence). Losses at the gene ends were 2 bases for V and 5 bases for J; bases not matched to a gene: 3. CDR3 DNA sequence: TGTGCCAGCAGCTTACTAGCGGATAACAATGAGCAGTTCTTC. Translation: CASSLLADNNEQFF.

This clone occurred once. This sequence joins TRBV7-2 and TRBJ2-7; 8 bases align to TRBD1. The CDR3 consists of 15 residues. Losses at the gene ends were 0 bases for V and 1 base for J; bases not matched to a gene: 2. Germline V gene lookup returns CDR1 SGHTA and CDR2 FQGNSA. CDR3 sequence (DNA): TGTGCCAGCAGCTTAGCAGGACAGGGATCCTACGAGCAGTACTTC. Protein: CASSLAGQGSYEQYF.

The chain combines TRBV30 with TRBJ2-7; TRBD2 aligns across 8 bases. V lost 5 bases and J lost 4; bases outside the gene matches: 7. The CDR3 runs 13 residues. Germline CDR1 reads GTSNPN; CDR2 reads SVGIG (reference sequence). Here the CDR3 reads CAWSSGTSYEQYF. CDR3 DNA sequence: TGTGCCTGGTCGAGCGGGACTAGTTACGAGCAGTACTTC.

The chain carries TRBV20-1 and TRBJ2-1; D remains unclear. Germline V gene lookup returns CDR1 DFQATT and CDR2 SNEGSKA (reference sequence). Trimming removed 5 bases from V and 5 bases from J, with 7 bases in between. This CDR3 contains 11 residues. The CDR3 DNA sequence: TGCAGTGCTGAACTCCACAATGAGCAGTTCTTC. This codes for CSAELHNEQFF.

The sample holds a few counts of this clone. This chain uses TRBV7-7 with TRBJ2-3; 10 bases are a match to TRBD2. The germline V gene encodes CDR1 SSHAT and CDR2 FNYEAQ (reference sequence). This CDR3 spans 15 amino acids. With V trimmed by 5 bases and J by 6 bases, 8 bases remained unmatched. DNA of the CDR3: TGTGCCAGCAGCCCCGCTAGCGGGAGTTCGGATACGCAGTATTTT. The encoded protein is CASSPASGSSDTQYF. Full variable domain (rest looked up from reference TRBV7-7 and TRBJ2-3): GAGVSQSPRYKVTKRGQDVTLRCDPISSHATLYWYQQALGQGPEFLTYFNYEAQPDKSGLPSDRFSAERPEGSISTLTIQRTEQRDSAMYRCASSPASGSSDTQYFGPGTRLTVL.

This clone was observed a handful of times. V and J are TRBV7-9 and TRBJ1-2; D remains unclear. Germline assignment: CDR1 SEHNR and CDR2 FQNEAQ (reference sequence). The CDR3 sequence is 13 residues long. Between the trimmed V and J ends, which lost 1 base and 12 bases, there was a span of 15 bases. The CDR3 DNA is TGTGCCAGCAGCTTAGGGGTCGGAGCATTCGACACCTTC. This codes for CASSLGVGAFDTF.

The chain joins TRBV11-2 to TRBJ2-3; 11 bases align to TRBD2. Germline V lookup: CDR1 SGHAT, CDR2 FQNNGV. The CDR3 has 16 amino acids. The V segment lost 6 bases and the J segment 6 bases; nucleotides outside the gene matches: 11. CDR3 DNA sequence: TGTGCCAGCAGTCACCCCTTAGCGGGGGGGCCTGATACGCAGTATTTT. Its protein product is CASSHPLAGGPDTQYF.

J is TRBJ1-6 and V is TRBV30; 7 nucleotides agree with TRBD1. Germline V gene sequence: CDR1 GTSNPN, CDR2 SVGIG (reference sequence). V shed 3 bases and J 7 bases; nucleotides not matched to a gene: 6. The CDR3 contains 14 residues. DNA of the CDR3: TGTGCCTGGAGGCCGGACAGGTTAAATTCACCCCTCCACTTT. Its protein product is CAWRPDRLNSPLHF.

The chain employs TRBV5-4 and TRBJ2-2; 7 bases align to TRBD1. After removal of 2 bases from V and 4 bases from J, the junction contained 5 bases not matched to a gene. This CDR3 contains 15 residues. Germline lookup yields CDR1 SGHNT and CDR2 YYREEE (reference sequence). CDR3 residues: CASSLDREFTGELFF. CDR3 sequence (DNA): TGTGCCAGCAGCTTAGACAGGGAATTCACCGGGGAGCTGTTTTTT.

This clone was detected once. The chain employs TRBV7-9 and TRBJ2-3, with TRBD2 matching over 7 bases. J gave up 3 bases and V 1 base, and 4 bases lay outside the gene matches. The CDR3 extends over 15 amino acids. The V gene's germline CDR1 is SEHNR and CDR2 FQNEAQ (reference sequence). In nucleotides, the CDR3 is TGTGCCAGCAGCTTAGGCGAAGCGGGGACAGATACGCAGTATTTT. Translating gives CASSLGEAGTDTQYF.

V is TRBV7-9 and J is TRBJ1-3, with 7 bases matching TRBD1. The V and J ends lost 1 base and 0 bases, in that order; junction bases with no gene match: 3. In germline, CDR1 is SEHNR, CDR2 FQNEAQ (reference sequence). The CDR3 extends over 16 amino acids. CDR3 coding DNA: TGTGCCAGCAGCTTAGGAGGACAGGCCTCTGGAAACACCATATATTTT. This encodes CASSLGGQASGNTIYF.

The chain links TRBV27 to TRBJ1-2; no clear D. The CDR3 loop spans 13 amino acids. CDR1 is MNHEY, CDR2 SMNVEV, per germline (reference sequence). Trimming took off 0 bases at V and 5 bases at J, with 7 bases between the two ends. In DNA form, the CDR3 reads TGTGCCAGCAGTTTATCCAGAAAATATGGCTACACCTTC. It yields the protein CASSLSRKYGYTF.

The chain employs TRBV5-1 and TRBJ2-7; 8 positions match TRBD1. Germline V gives CDR1 SGHRS, CDR2 YFSETQ. The trim removed 0 bases at V and 7 bases at J, leaving 9 bases unmatched. This CDR3 has 15 amino acids. CDR3 in amino acids: CASSLAGDRGGEQYF. As DNA, the CDR3 is TGCGCCAGCAGCTTGGCCGGTGACAGGGGAGGAGAGCAGTACTTC.

Concerning this clone itself: The junction and the germline gene differ at one end; a read error may be behind it. The chain employs TRBV7-7 and TRBJ2-3; 11 nucleotides agree with TRBD2. The CDR3 is made up of 16 amino acids. Germline loops: CDR1 SSHAT, CDR2 FNYEAQ (reference sequence). CDR3 in amino acids: CASSPSIAGGADTQYF. CDR3 DNA sequence: TGTGCTAGCAGCCCCTCCATAGCGGGGGGGGCAGATACGCAGTATTTT.

J is TRBJ2-1 and V is TRBV7-2, with 13 bases matching TRBD2. Per the germline V gene, CDR1 is SGHTA and CDR2 is FQGNSA. Trimming at V came to 4 bases and at J to 7 bases, leaving 10 bases not matched to a gene. This CDR3 region has 17 residues. The CDR3 DNA sequence: TGTGCCAGCAGCTCGAGCGCCCCGGGACTAGCGGGGAATGAGCAGTTCTTC. This codes for CASSSSAPGLAGNEQFF. Using reference TRBV7-2 and TRBJ2-1 for the parts outside the CDR3, the full variable domain is GAGVSQSPSNKVTEKGKDVELRCDPISGHTALYWYRQSLGQGLEFLIYFQGNSAPDKSGLPSDRFSAERTGGSVSTLTIQRTQQEDSAVYLCASSSSAPGLAGNEQFFGPGTRLTVL.

This chain links TRBV5-1 with TRBJ2-5, with 8 bases fitting TRBD2. The CDR3 is 14 residues long. V lost 4 bases to trimming and J lost 4 bases; unmatched junction nucleotides: 6. Germline assignment: CDR1 SGHRS and CDR2 YFSETQ. The DNA for the CDR3 is TGCGCCAGCAGCCAGACGGGGGGGCGAGAGACCCAGTACTTC. Protein product: CASSQTGGRETQYF.

The chain recombines TRBV19 with TRBJ2-1, with D hard to call. This CDR3 region has 12 residues. Germline loops: CDR1 LNHDA, CDR2 SQIVND (reference sequence). Trimming shortened V by 3 bases and J by 6 bases, and 6 bases separated the two germline ends. The CDR3 is CASSIYPNEQFF. The CDR3 bases are TGTGCCAGTAGTATCTACCCCAATGAGCAGTTCTTC.